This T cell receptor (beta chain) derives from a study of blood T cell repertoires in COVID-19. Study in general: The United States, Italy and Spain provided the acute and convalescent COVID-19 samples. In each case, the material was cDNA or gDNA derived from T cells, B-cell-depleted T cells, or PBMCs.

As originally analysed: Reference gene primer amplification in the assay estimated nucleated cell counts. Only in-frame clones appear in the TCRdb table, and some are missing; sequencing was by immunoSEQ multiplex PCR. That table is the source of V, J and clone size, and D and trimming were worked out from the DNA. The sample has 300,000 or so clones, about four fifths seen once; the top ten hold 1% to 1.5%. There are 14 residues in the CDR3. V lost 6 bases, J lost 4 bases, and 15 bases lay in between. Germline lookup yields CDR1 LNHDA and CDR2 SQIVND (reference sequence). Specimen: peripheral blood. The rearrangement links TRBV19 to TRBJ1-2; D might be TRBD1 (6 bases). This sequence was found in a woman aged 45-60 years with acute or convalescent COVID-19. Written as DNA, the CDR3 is TGTGCCAGTAGCCTTGGGGGCGCTGGCTATGGCTACACCTTC. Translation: CASSLGGAGYGYTF.